Presented here are 2 T cell receptor beta chains from one specimen sequenced in a study of breast tumors, draining lymph nodes, adjacent tissues. TCRdb recomputed calls from the multiplex PCR reads with MiXCR, one row per CDR3 protein. Seen here are 20,000 to 25,000 distinct CDR3 sequences, about 41% observed once, and the top ten hold around 24%. The sample consisted of breast tumor tissue. These receptors were collected from a female donor with breast cancer. Some clones in this sample may be carry-over from other donors' samples.

The chain joins TRBV2 to TRBJ2-3; D unresolved. Germline CDR1 reads SNHLY; CDR2 reads FYNNEI. The V end lost 4 bases, the J end lost 9 bases, and 11 bases lay between the germline ends. This CDR3 spans 12 amino acids. The CDR3 region has the DNA TGTGCCAGCAGTGGGAACGAAAGGACGCAGTATTTT. Its translation: CASSGNERTQYF.

The genes are TRBV7-9 and TRBJ2-3; TRBD2 aligns across 7 bases. The germline CDR1 and CDR2 sequences are SEHNR and FQNEAQ (reference sequence). The CDR3 extends over 16 amino acids. Trimming took 5 bases from V and 8 from J; bases not matched to a gene: 16. CDR3 sequence reads: CASSGASGERTSTQYF. CDR3 nucleotides: TGTGCCAGCAGCGGGGCGAGCGGGGAGCGCACAAGTACGCAGTATTTT.